The 21 T cell receptor beta chains presented below share a single source sample, sequenced in a study of vaccination and CD4 T cells after COVID-19. Antigens of these TCRs are unknown. With the Oncomine TCR Beta short-read assay, DNA from cultured CD4+ T cells was sequenced. TCRdb passed the PCR reads through MiXCR, listing each CDR3 protein once. Of more than 10,000 distinct CDR3 sequences in the sample, 25% to 35% were seen once. Treatment meaning: approximately 10-day PBMC culture with coronavirus spike peptide pools or control peptides (ViraFEST assay). The sample in question was CD4+ T cells from blood, cultured in vitro, obtained after SARS-CoV-2 vaccination. These receptors came from a human donor who had recovered from COVID-19.

The CDR3: CASSYARSYNEQFF. CDR3 DNA sequence: TGTGCCAGCAGTTACGCACGCTCCTACAATGAGCAGTTCTTC. The gene calls are TRBV6-5 and TRBJ2-1; unclear D gene. V lost 2 bases, J lost 0 bases, and 5 bases lay in between. This CDR3 contains 14 residues. Germline loops: CDR1 MNHEY, CDR2 SVGAGI.

In its sample, this clonotype is medium-sized. The DNA of the CDR3 is TGTGCCAGCAGCCAAAACCGGGACTCCAGCAATCAGCCCCAGCATTTT. Residues: CASSQNRDSSNQPQHF. The chain has TRBV27 and TRBJ1-5; TRBD1 might be the D (5 bases). Trimming took 6 bases from V and 1 from J, leaving 16 bases between them. Germline assignment: CDR1 MNHEY and CDR2 SMNVEV (reference sequence). The CDR3 sequence is 16 residues long.

The V call is TRBV30, the J call TRBJ2-1; 13 nucleotides align to TRBD2. The CDR3 extends over 14 amino acids. CDR1 and CDR2 from the germline V gene are GTSNPN and SVGIG (reference sequence). The J segment lost 9 bases and the V segment lost 0 bases, leaving 2 bases of the junction unmatched. The CDR3 sequence: CAWSVLAGGGEQFF. CDR3 sequence (DNA): TGTGCCTGGAGTGTACTAGCGGGAGGGGGTGAGCAGTTCTTC.

In this sample, this clonotype turned up a few times. The chain couples TRBV7-2 to TRBJ1-6; 8 nucleotides match TRBD1. The CDR3 consists of 16 residues. Looked up from germline, CDR1 is SGHTA and CDR2 is FQGNSA. V trimming: 1 base; J trimming: 7 bases; junction bases outside the gene matches: 6. The CDR3 DNA reads as TGTGCCAGCAGCTTAGGTCAGGGGGCGAGGAATTCACCCCTCCACTTT. Encoded protein: CASSLGQGARNSPLHF.

This clonotype came up a few times. The rearrangement links TRBV20-1 to TRBJ2-3; TRBD2 matches 14 bases. Germline CDR1 and CDR2: DFQATT and SNEGSKA (reference sequence). CDR3 size: 14 residues. V lost 7 bases and J lost 6; bases outside the gene matches: 6. CDR3 residues: CSVQTSGRADTQYF. CDR3 DNA: TGCAGTGTCCAGACTAGCGGGAGGGCGGATACGCAGTATTTT.

The chain is built from TRBV10-3 and TRBJ2-1; 9 bases map to TRBD2. The CDR3 has 15 residues. The junction had 6 bases not matched to a gene; V was cut back by 3 bases and J by 6 bases. Germline assignment: CDR1 ENHRY and CDR2 SYGVKD. In DNA form, the CDR3 reads TGTGCCATCAGTGACCTTAGCGGGAGAGTCAATGAGCAGTTCTTC. Translated: CAISDLSGRVNEQFF.

The chain employs TRBV7-2 and TRBJ1-5; D perhaps matches TRBD1 (5 bases). Per germline, CDR1 SGHTA and CDR2 FQGNSA. The CDR3 loop spans 15 amino acids. V shed 5 bases and J shed 5 bases, with 16 bases lying between them. This chain's CDR3 is CASSSQGMVYQPQHF. The CDR3 coding sequence is TGTGCCAGCAGCAGTCAGGGAATGGTCTATCAGCCCCAGCATTTT.

This clonotype was detected only once. J is TRBJ2-5 and V is TRBV11-2; perhaps TRBD1 as D (6 bases). The germline gives CDR1 SGHAT, CDR2 FQNNGV. Trimming removed 5 bases at V and 3 bases at J, with 16 bases between. The CDR3 spans 15 residues. The DNA of the CDR3 is TGTGCCAGCAGCCCCGGACAGCTTTTAAAAGAGACCCAGTACTTC. Protein product: CASSPGQLLKETQYF. Variable domain in full (rest from reference TRBV11-2 and TRBJ2-5): EAGVAQSPRYKIIEKRQSVAFWCNPISGHATLYWYQQILGQGPKLLIQFQNNGVVDDSQLPKDRFSAERLKGVDSTLKIQPAKLEDSAVYLCASSPGQLLKETQYFGPGTRLLVL.

The CDR3 region has the DNA TGTGCCAGCAGCTTAACGAAGTTAGGAGGACCCAAAAGCTCCTACAATGAGCAGTTCTTC. Translated: CASSLTKLGGPKSSYNEQFF. This chain uses TRBV11-3 with TRBJ2-1; possible D gene TRBD2, 5 bases. V lost 2 bases to trimming and J lost 0 bases, with 23 bases between them. Looked up from germline, CDR1 is SGHNT and CDR2 is YENEEA. The CDR3 is made up of 20 amino acids. The entire variable domain, with the rest obtained from reference TRBV11-3 and TRBJ2-1, is as follows: EAGVVQSPRYKIIEKKQPVAFWCNPISGHNTLYWYLQNLGQGPELLIRYENEEAVDDSQLPKDRFSAERLKGVDSTLKIQPAELGDSAVYLCASSLTKLGGPKSSYNEQFFGPGTRLTVL.

This clonotype appeared a few times. The chain is built from TRBV5-1 and TRBJ1-2, with 9 positions matching TRBD1. The V gene end was trimmed by 4 bases and the J gene end by 6 bases; junction bases not matched to a gene: 7. The CDR3 loop spans 14 amino acids. CDR1 and CDR2 from the germline V gene are SGHRS and YFSETQ. CDR3 residues: CASSLGQGGNGYTF. The CDR3 bases are TGCGCCAGCAGCCTGGGACAGGGTGGGAATGGCTACACCTTC.

V is TRBV7-9 and J is TRBJ2-7; D unresolved. CDR3 length equals 15 residues. The germline CDR1 and CDR2 sequences are SEHNR and FQNEAQ (reference sequence). V lost 5 bases to trimming and J lost 10 bases, with 24 bases between them. This chain's CDR3 is CASSTPLARSFGQYF. Here the CDR3 DNA reads TGTGCCAGCAGCACCCCCTTAGCACGTTCCTTCGGACAGTACTTC.

This chain connects TRBV5-4 to TRBJ1-1, with TRBD1 as a possible D gene (5 bases). Trimming pared 1 base from V and 1 base from J, leaving 5 bases between. The germline V gene has CDR1 SGHNT and CDR2 YYREEE (reference sequence). The CDR3 is 13 amino acids. DNA for the CDR3: TGTGCCAGCAGCTTGAGGGGGAACACTGAAGCTTTCTTT. Translating gives CASSLRGNTEAFF.

This clonotype is labeled as medium-sized. The chain combines TRBV7-9 with TRBJ1-5; D is unclear. This CDR3 contains 14 residues. V gave up 5 bases and J gave up 6 bases, with 14 bases separating them. The V gene's germline CDR1 is SEHNR and CDR2 FQNEAQ (reference sequence). CDR3 in amino acids: CASSPGASSQPQHF. In nucleotides, the CDR3 is TGTGCCAGCAGCCCGGGTGCCTCGTCTCAGCCCCAGCATTTT.

This clonotype was found a few times. The chain is built from TRBV7-8 and TRBJ2-7; a weak D match, TRBD1 (6 bases). V was pared by 2 bases and J by 5 bases, with 7 bases between. Per germline, CDR1 SGHVS and CDR2 FQNEAQ. The CDR3 is made up of 12 amino acids. The CDR3 region has the DNA TGTGCCAGCAGCTTACAGGGGAACGAGCAGTACTTC. This gives the protein CASSLQGNEQYF.

This clonotype appeared a few times. The V call is TRBV6-1, the J call TRBJ2-7; D tentatively fits TRBD1 or TRBD2 (6 bases each). The V and J ends lost 6 bases and 0 bases respectively, with 18 bases between them. The CDR3 runs to 16 residues. Germline assignment: CDR1 MNHNS and CDR2 SASEGT. In nucleotides, the CDR3 is TGTGCCAGCAGGGGGGGTGGACAGACGAGCTCCTACGAGCAGTACTTC. The encoded protein is CASRGGGQTSSYEQYF.

The V gene is TRBV11-2, the J gene TRBJ1-6; no firm D call. From germline, CDR1 is SGHAT and CDR2 FQNNGV. The ends were cut back, 8 bases at V and 7 bases at J, with 15 bases in the middle. CDR3 length equals 14 residues. The CDR3 sequence: CASGTPGGNSPLHF. The CDR3 bases are TGTGCCAGCGGAACTCCTGGCGGAAATTCACCCCTCCACTTT. The full variable domain, its missing parts supplied by reference TRBV11-2 and TRBJ1-6, is EAGVAQSPRYKIIEKRQSVAFWCNPISGHATLYWYQQILGQGPKLLIQFQNNGVVDDSQLPKDRFSAERLKGVDSTLKIQPAKLEDSAVYLCASGTPGGNSPLHFGNGTRLTVT.

The chain combines TRBV5-6 with TRBJ2-5; no clear D gene. V lost 0 bases and J lost 1, with 7 bases in between. Germline V gene sequence: CDR1 SGHDT, CDR2 YYEEEE. The CDR3 is 14 amino acids. The CDR3 DNA sequence: TGTGCCAGCAGCTTGGTTCTGCGCCAAGAGACCCAGTACTTC. Protein product: CASSLVLRQETQYF.

This clonotype was observed a handful of times. The rearrangement joins TRBV7-2 to TRBJ2-5; maybe TRBD1 (6 bases). This CDR3 has 17 residues. The germline V gene has CDR1 SGHTA and CDR2 FQGNSA. Trimming took 2 bases from V and 5 from J, leaving 21 bases between them. The CDR3 DNA follows: TGTGCCAGCAGCTTAAGGCAGGGGCAAGCCTGGAGGGAGACCCAGTACTTC. Translating it yields CASSLRQGQAWRETQYF. Filled out from reference TRBV7-2 and TRBJ2-5, the complete variable domain reads GAGVSQSPSNKVTEKGKDVELRCDPISGHTALYWYRQSLGQGLEFLIYFQGNSAPDKSGLPSDRFSAERTGGSVSTLTIQRTQQEDSAVYLCASSLRQGQAWRETQYFGPGTRLLVL.

V usage is TRBV6-5 and J usage is TRBJ1-5, with a tentative D call TRBD1 (5 bases). The CDR3 is made up of 13 amino acids. Germline V gene lookup returns CDR1 MNHEY and CDR2 SVGAGI. With 2 bases removed from V and 6 bases from J, the gap between germline ends came to 8 bases. This CDR3 reads CASSYNGGQPQHF. The CDR3, as DNA: TGTGCCAGCAGTTACAATGGGGGTCAGCCCCAGCATTTT.

This clonotype was counted only a few times. This rearrangement joins TRBV6-1 to TRBJ2-1, with D possibly TRBD2 on 6 matching bases. The CDR3 extends over 18 amino acids. Trimming removed 5 bases from V and 12 bases from J, with 32 bases in between. The V gene's germline CDR1 is MNHNS and CDR2 SASEGT. The CDR3 nucleotides read TGTGCCAGCAGTCACCTCACCGGGGAGGCTAGCCGGAGCCTTGGGCAGTTCTTC. As protein: CASSHLTGEASRSLGQFF.

The rearrangement uses TRBV19 and TRBJ1-2; TRBD1 agrees at 7 bases. V lost 3 bases to trimming and J lost 8 bases; unmatched junction nucleotides: 12. The germline gives CDR1 LNHDA, CDR2 SQIVND (reference sequence). CDR3 size: 15 residues. CDR3 loop: CASSIPLTGAMGYTF. In DNA form, the CDR3 reads TGTGCCAGTAGTATCCCACTTACAGGGGCGATGGGCTACACCTTC.